This passage covers 8 T cell receptor beta chains from one sample sequenced in a study of CD8 T cells in Susac syndrome. Reverse transcription of about 0.5 to 1 ug RNA was carried out with random hexamers. TCRdb re-called the immunoSEQ multiplex PCR reads with MiXCR, one entry per CDR3 protein. The repertoire holds some 100,000 distinct CDR3 sequences, with around 90% as singletons. The sample comprised CD4+ T cells from PBMCs. These TCRs come from a human donor in good health.

The chain uses TRBV6-4 and TRBJ1-2; 9 bases agree with TRBD1. Trimming at V came to 3 bases and at J to 8 bases, leaving 4 bases not matched to a gene. The CDR3 contains 13 residues. CDR1 is MRHNA and CDR2 is SNTAGT in the germline V gene. This CDR3 is CASSEGQGGGYTF. The CDR3 nucleotides read TGTGCCAGCAGTGAGGGACAGGGCGGCGGCTACACCTTC.

The chain uses TRBV3-1 and TRBJ2-7; no firm D call. The CDR3 sequence is 15 residues long. Germline CDR1 LGHDT, CDR2 YNNKEL (reference sequence). Trimming removed 1 base from V and 3 bases from J, with 13 bases in between. The DNA for the CDR3 is TGTGCCAGCAGCCAAGTCTTGACGGGCAACTACGAGCAGTACTTC. Its translation: CASSQVLTGNYEQYF.

The chain recombines TRBV19 with TRBJ1-2; tentative D call: TRBD1 (6 bases). This CDR3 contains 12 residues. Germline CDR1 reads LNHDA; CDR2 reads SQIVND (reference sequence). Trimming left V 6 bases short and J 7 bases short, with 12 bases between. The CDR3 region is CASRNREAGYTF. In DNA, the CDR3 is TGTGCCAGTAGAAACAGGGAAGCTGGCTACACCTTC.

This chain connects TRBV29-1 to TRBJ2-2, with a tentative D call TRBD1 (5 bases). The CDR3 spans 15 residues. Trimming pared 6 bases from V and 1 base from J, leaving 15 bases between. CDR1 is SQVTM, CDR2 ANQGSEA, per germline. CDR3 loop: CSVLLTGENTGELFF. CDR3 in DNA: TGCAGCGTCCTATTAACAGGCGAGAACACCGGGGAGCTGTTTTTT.

This rearrangement joins TRBV19 to TRBJ1-2; no clear D gene. V shed 7 bases and J shed 0 bases, with 15 bases lying between them. The length of the CDR3 is 15 residues. The germline gives CDR1 LNHDA, CDR2 SQIVND (reference sequence). For the CDR3, the DNA is TGTGCCAGTAACCTATCGCCGGCTTCTAACTATGGCTACACCTTC. Translating gives CASNLSPASNYGYTF.

In this sample, this clonotype turned up once. V is TRBV6-5 and J is TRBJ2-7, with D possibly called TRBD1 or TRBD2 (5 bases each). V lost 8 bases and J lost 2, with 13 bases in between. The CDR3 spans 13 residues. Germline lookup yields CDR1 MNHEY and CDR2 SVGAGI. The CDR3 nucleotides are TGTGCCAGCTCTTGGGGGTCTACCTACGAGCAGTACTTC. Amino acid sequence: CASSWGSTYEQYF.

The rearrangement uses TRBV27 and TRBJ1-6, with D possibly TRBD1 on 5 matching bases. This CDR3 spans 13 amino acids. Germline CDR1 is MNHEY and CDR2 is SMNVEV (reference sequence). The V end was cut by 6 bases, the J end by 14 bases, with 17 bases between. DNA for the CDR3: TGTGCCAGCAGGGGACCGGGGCAAGTGGCCCTCCACTTT. Its protein product is CASRGPGQVALHF.

This chain links TRBV7-3 with TRBJ1-2; TRBD1 is a possible D gene (5 bases). Germline V gene lookup returns CDR1 SGHTA and CDR2 FQGTGA. The V end lost 3 bases, the J end lost 8 bases, and 16 bases lay between the germline ends. The CDR3 is 14 amino acids. The chain's CDR3 is CASSFGGGRDGYTF. The CDR3 region has the DNA TGTGCCAGCAGCTTCGGGGGGGGGAGAGACGGCTACACCTTC. Complete variable domain (other parts from reference TRBV7-3 and TRBJ1-2): GAGVSQTPSNKVTEKGKYVELRCDPISGHTALYWYRQSLGQGPEFLIYFQGTGAADDSGLPNDRFFAVRPEGSVSTLKIQRTERGDSAVYLCASSFGGGRDGYTFGSGTRLTVV.